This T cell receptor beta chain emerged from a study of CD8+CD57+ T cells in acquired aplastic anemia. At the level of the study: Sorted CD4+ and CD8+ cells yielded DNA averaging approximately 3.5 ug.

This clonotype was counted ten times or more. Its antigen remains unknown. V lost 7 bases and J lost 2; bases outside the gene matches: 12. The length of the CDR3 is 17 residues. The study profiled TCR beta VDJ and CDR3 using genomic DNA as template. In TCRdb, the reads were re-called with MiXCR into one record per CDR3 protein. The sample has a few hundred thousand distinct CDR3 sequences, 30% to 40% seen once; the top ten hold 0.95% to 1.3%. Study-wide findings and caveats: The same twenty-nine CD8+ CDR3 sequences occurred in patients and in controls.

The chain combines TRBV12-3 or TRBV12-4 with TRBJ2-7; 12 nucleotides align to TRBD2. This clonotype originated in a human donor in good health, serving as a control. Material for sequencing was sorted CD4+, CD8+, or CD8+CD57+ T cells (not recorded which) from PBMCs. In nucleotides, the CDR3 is TGTGCCAGCACCCCGCACCCATGGACTAGCGGGACCTACGAGCAGTACTTC. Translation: CASTPHPWTSGTYEQYF.